This entry lists 20 T cell receptor beta chains sequenced from one sample in a study of blood T cell repertoires in COVID-19. Assay: immunoSEQ multiplex PCR; the TCRdb copy retains only in-frame clones and omits some. The repertoire holds approximately 200,000 clones, 94% seen once, with around 0.8% in the top ten. The sequenced sample was peripheral blood. Receptors originate from a man younger than 40 with COVID-19, enrolled during active disease.

This sequence joins TRBV5-6 and TRBJ2-4, with D tentatively TRBD1 (6 bases). The CDR3 spans 16 residues. The germline gives CDR1 SGHDT, CDR2 YYEEEE. V shed 3 bases and J shed 0 bases, with 13 bases lying between them. The CDR3 spells CASSYRTALAKNIQYF. In nucleotides, the CDR3 is TGTGCCAGCAGCTACCGGACAGCACTAGCCAAAAACATTCAGTACTTC.

The V and J genes are TRBV5-5 and TRBJ1-2; weak D call: TRBD1 (5 bases). V gave up 0 bases and J gave up 1 base, with 10 bases separating them. From germline, CDR1 is SGHKS and CDR2 YYEKEE (reference sequence). The CDR3 covers 15 residues. The CDR3 DNA is TGTGCCAGCAGCTTGGGGGGAGGGGTTAACTATGGCTACACCTTC. Amino acid sequence: CASSLGGGVNYGYTF. Variable domain in full (rest from reference TRBV5-5 and TRBJ1-2): DAGVTQSPTHLIKTRGQQVTLRCSPISGHKSVSWYQQVLGQGPQFIFQYYEKEERGRGNFPDRFSARQFPNYSSELNVNALLLGDSALYLCASSLGGGVNYGYTFGSGTRLTVV.

CDR3 in DNA: TGTGCCAGCAGCCGAGGGTCGAGTGAAAAACTGTTTTTT. Translation gives CASSRGSSEKLFF. The rearrangement uses TRBV6-5 and TRBJ1-4; no clear D gene. CDR1 is MNHEY and CDR2 is SVGAGI in the germline V gene. CDR3 size: 13 residues. V was shortened by 6 bases and J by 7 bases, with 12 bases between the two germline ends.

The rearrangement uses TRBV5-4 and TRBJ1-5, with D hard to call. From germline, CDR1 is SGHNT and CDR2 YYREEE (reference sequence). V shed 2 bases and J shed 0 bases, with 15 bases lying between them. The CDR3 is 17 residues long. The CDR3 region has the DNA TGTGCCAGCAGCTTTCTTGGTCAGTTGTATAGCAATCAGCCCCAGCATTTT. Translated, it gives CASSFLGQLYSNQPQHF.

The rearrangement links TRBV3-1 (or the pseudogene TRBV3-2) to TRBJ2-2; 7 bases line up with TRBD2. V shed 6 bases and J 2 bases; nucleotides not matched to a gene: 6. Germline V gene sequence: CDR1 LGHDT, CDR2 YNNKEL (reference sequence). This CDR3 is built from 15 residues. CDR3 region: CASRRTGGNTGELFF. In nucleotides, the CDR3 is TGTGCCAGCAGGCGGACGGGAGGTAACACCGGGGAGCTGTTTTTT.

The genes are TRBV14 and TRBJ1-4; D is possibly TRBD1 (6 bases). Germline CDR1 is SGHDN and CDR2 is FVKESK. V shed 4 bases and J shed 4 bases, with 13 bases lying between them. The CDR3 sequence is 15 residues long. The CDR3, as DNA: TGTGCCAGCAGCCGGATGGGGGCGGTTAATGAAAAACTGTTTTTT. Its protein is CASSRMGAVNEKLFF.

The V call is TRBV2, the J call TRBJ1-5; 7 bases fit TRBD1. CDR1 is SNHLY, CDR2 FYNNEI, per germline. This CDR3 has 14 residues. The V segment lost 7 bases and the J segment 7 bases; nucleotides outside the gene matches: 10. CDR3 amino acids: CASNNRGVLQPQHF. CDR3 coding DNA: TGTGCCAGCAATAACAGGGGCGTCCTGCAGCCCCAGCATTTT. The full variable domain, rest sourced from reference TRBV2 and TRBJ1-5, is EPEVTQTPSHQVTQMGQEVILRCVPISNHLYFYWYRQILGQKVEFLVSFYNNEISEKSEIFDDQFSVERPDGSNFTLKIRSTKLEDSAMYFCASNNRGVLQPQHFGDGTRLSIL.

The chain has TRBV5-1 and TRBJ1-4; D perhaps matches TRBD1 (6 bases). Germline V gives CDR1 SGHRS, CDR2 YFSETQ. V lost 4 bases, J lost 7 bases, and 17 bases lay in between. The CDR3 has 15 residues. Written as DNA, the CDR3 is TGCGCCAGCAGCCCCGTGGGGGGGCTGGGTGAAAAACTGTTTTTT. Translating gives CASSPVGGLGEKLFF.

The CDR3 coding sequence is TGTGCCAGCAGTTTATGGAGGAACACTGAAGCTTTCTTT. It encodes CASSLWRNTEAFF. This sequence joins TRBV12-3 or TRBV12-4 and TRBJ1-1; D is unresolved. The length of the CDR3 is 13 residues. V was trimmed by 2 bases and J by 1 base, leaving 5 bases between them.

This sequence joins TRBV5-1 and TRBJ2-1; the match to TRBD1 covers 7 bases. The length of the CDR3 is 14 residues. Germline lookup yields CDR1 SGHRS and CDR2 YFSETQ. J gave up 12 bases and V 5 bases, and 14 bases lay outside the gene matches. DNA for the CDR3: TGCGCCAGCAGTTCCGGGACAGAACCGGTCTTGCAGTTCTTC. Translating it yields CASSSGTEPVLQFF.

This chain joins TRBV24-1 and TRBJ1-1; no clear D gene. V dropped 2 bases and J dropped 10 bases, with 16 bases sitting between them. The CDR3 runs 14 residues. CDR1 is KGHDR and CDR2 is SFDVKD in the germline V gene. CDR3 in DNA: TGTGCCACCAGTGATTCGGGGAGGGTTGGTGGAGCTTTCTTT. Amino acid sequence: CATSDSGRVGGAFF.

The gene calls are TRBV7-3 and TRBJ2-2; D is perhaps TRBD1 (5 bases). The CDR3 runs to 13 residues. Deletions cut 5 bases from V and 7 bases from J, with 11 bases between. Germline values: CDR1 SGHTA, CDR2 FQGTGA. The CDR3 spells CASSPSGFGELFF. In DNA form, the CDR3 reads TGTGCCAGCAGCCCATCAGGGTTCGGGGAGCTGTTTTTT. The full variable domain, in which reference TRBV7-3 and TRBJ2-2 provide the parts outside the CDR3, is GAGVSQTPSNKVTEKGKYVELRCDPISGHTALYWYRQSLGQGPEFLIYFQGTGAADDSGLPNDRFFAVRPEGSVSTLKIQRTERGDSAVYLCASSPSGFGELFFGEGSRLTVL.

The rearrangement joins TRBV11-2 to TRBJ2-3, with 11 bases aligning to TRBD1. The germline V gene has CDR1 SGHAT and CDR2 FQNNGV. This CDR3 is 15 amino acids long. J gave up 5 bases and V 6 bases, and 7 bases lay outside the gene matches. The CDR3 DNA is TGTGCCAGCAGACGCGGGACAGGGGGTGTAGATACGCAGTATTTT. It encodes CASRRGTGGVDTQYF.

The chain is built from TRBV3-1 (or the pseudogene TRBV3-2) and TRBJ2-5, with TRBD1 as a possible D gene (7 bases). V lost 1 base to trimming and J lost 2 bases, with 14 bases between them. Germline V lookup: CDR1 LGHDT, CDR2 YNNKEL (reference sequence). This CDR3 has 16 amino acids. The CDR3 sequence: CASSQVNRGLQETQYF. The CDR3 nucleotides read TGTGCCAGCAGCCAAGTAAACAGGGGACTGCAAGAGACCCAGTACTTC.

CDR3 in DNA: TGTGCCAGCAGCCCCCTGGCCGCTCCTAATTCACCCCTCCACTTT. As protein: CASSPLAAPNSPLHF. The chain links TRBV11-2 to TRBJ1-6; D unclear. The CDR3 extends over 15 amino acids. Germline CDR1 and CDR2: SGHAT and FQNNGV. The V and J ends lost 5 bases and 6 bases respectively, with 14 bases between them.

V gene TRBV18 combines with J gene TRBJ2-1, with 8 bases that match TRBD1. CDR3 length: 15 amino acids. The germline V gene encodes CDR1 KGHSH and CDR2 LQKENI. Germline trimming cut 4 bases from V and 0 bases from J; bases unmatched to any gene: 2. CDR3 nucleotide sequence: TGTGCCAGCTCACGGACAGGGAGCTCCTACAATGAGCAGTTCTTC. It encodes CASSRTGSSYNEQFF.

This chain uses TRBV5-1 with TRBJ2-1; 8 bases agree with TRBD2. From germline, CDR1 is SGHRS and CDR2 YFSETQ. The ends lost 5 bases at V and 8 bases at J; junction bases unmatched: 9. The CDR3 totals 14 residues. In nucleotides, the CDR3 is TGCGCCAGCAGGGAGCGGGGGTTTGGATATGAGCAGTTCTTC. Amino acid sequence: CASRERGFGYEQFF.

The chain couples TRBV6-2 or TRBV6-3 to TRBJ2-3; 12 bases are shared with TRBD2. This CDR3 is built from 17 residues. Germline CDR1 and CDR2: MNHEY and SVGEGT. The V segment lost 0 bases and the J segment 1 base; nucleotides outside the gene matches: 2. CDR3 sequence: CASSYSRTSGGTDTQYF. The CDR3 DNA follows: TGTGCCAGCAGTTACTCGAGGACTAGCGGGGGCACAGATACGCAGTATTTT.

The genes are TRBV12-3 or TRBV12-4 and TRBJ2-4; D not resolved. The V gene lost 1 base and the J gene lost 9 bases, with 7 bases spanning the gap. The CDR3 spans 12 residues. This CDR3 is CASSLGRGIQYF. The CDR3 nucleotides read TGTGCCAGCAGTTTAGGGAGAGGCATTCAGTACTTC.

This clone was seen just once. This chain uses TRBV6-5 with TRBJ2-3; TRBD1 agrees at 9 bases. CDR3 length equals 14 residues. V lost 11 bases and J lost 2; bases outside the gene matches: 8. From germline, CDR1 is MNHEY and CDR2 SVGAGI. CDR3 sequence (DNA): TGTGCCTGCCCCAGGGACAGGGTCACAGATACGCAGTATTTT. It encodes CACPRDRVTDTQYF.